The source of this T cell receptor (beta chain) is a study of cytomegalovirus exposure and HLA in healthy donors. Study results and limitations: In a later analysis, TCR beta V- and J-gene trimming showed a link to a missense DCLRE1C variant. Beyond CMV serostatus, there was no information to go on about immune exposure.

With regard to this clone: Antigen: not known.

The PCR contained 60 Vbeta and 13 Jbeta primers. Clones were read by immunoSEQ multiplex PCR, and TCRdb kept only the in-frame ones, dropping some. The sample records approximately 180,000 clones, approximately 82% being singletons. The length of the CDR3 is 15 residues. Unmatched junction bases numbered 7, after V lost 5 bases and J lost 6 bases. Germline assignment: CDR1 KGHSH and CDR2 LQKENI. This chain uses TRBV18 with TRBJ1-5, with 10 bases matching TRBD1. The clonotype originates from a woman under 40 in good health and CMV-seronegative. Sequenced sample: PBMCs. In nucleotides, the CDR3 is TGTGCCAGCTCAGTCGGGACAGGGGAAGGTCAGCCCCAGCATTTT. This gives the protein CASSVGTGEGQPQHF.